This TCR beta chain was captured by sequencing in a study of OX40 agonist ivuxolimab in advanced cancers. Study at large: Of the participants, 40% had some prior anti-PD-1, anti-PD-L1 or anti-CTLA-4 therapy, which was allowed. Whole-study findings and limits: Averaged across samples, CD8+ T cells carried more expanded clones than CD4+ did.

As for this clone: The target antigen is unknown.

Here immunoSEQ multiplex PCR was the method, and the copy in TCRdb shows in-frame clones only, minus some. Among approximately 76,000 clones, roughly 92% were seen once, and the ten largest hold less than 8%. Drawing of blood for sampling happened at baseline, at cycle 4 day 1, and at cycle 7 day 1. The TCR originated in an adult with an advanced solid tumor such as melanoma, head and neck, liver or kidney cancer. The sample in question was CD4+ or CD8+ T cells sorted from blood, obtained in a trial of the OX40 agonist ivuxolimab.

The CDR3 DNA is TGCGCCAGCAGGAGAGAAACGAACACTGAAGCTTTCTTT. This encodes CASRRETNTEAFF. This chain connects TRBV4-1 to TRBJ1-1; D ambiguous. The CDR3 is 13 residues long. Per the germline V gene, CDR1 is MGHRA and CDR2 is YSYEKL. V was cut by 6 bases and J by 1 base, with 9 bases left in between.